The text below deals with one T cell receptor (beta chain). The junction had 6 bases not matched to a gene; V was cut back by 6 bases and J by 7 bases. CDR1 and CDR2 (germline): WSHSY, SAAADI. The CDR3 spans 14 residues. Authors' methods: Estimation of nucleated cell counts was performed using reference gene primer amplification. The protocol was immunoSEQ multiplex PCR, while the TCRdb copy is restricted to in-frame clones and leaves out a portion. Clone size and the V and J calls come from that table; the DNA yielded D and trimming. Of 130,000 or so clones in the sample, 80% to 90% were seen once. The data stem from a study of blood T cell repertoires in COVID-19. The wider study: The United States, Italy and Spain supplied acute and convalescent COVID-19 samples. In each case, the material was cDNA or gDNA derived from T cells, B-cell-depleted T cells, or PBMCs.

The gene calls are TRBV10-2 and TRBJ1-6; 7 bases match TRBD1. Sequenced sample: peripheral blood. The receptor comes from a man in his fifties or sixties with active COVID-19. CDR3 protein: CASSEQGRNSPLHF. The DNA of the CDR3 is TGCGCCAGCAGCGAACAGGGGAGGAATTCACCCCTCCACTTT.